These T cell receptor beta chains were read from a single sample in a study of T cell repertoires in cytomegalovirus infection. The antigens these receptors bind are not known. One entry per CDR3 protein, called by TCRdb with MiXCR from the reads. The profile shows 250,000 to 300,000 distinct CDR3 sequences, less than 25% of them singletons. Source: cultured PBMCs, taken from culture after CMV antigen stimulation. These receptors all stem from a human donor in good health (CMV status not recorded). Some clones in this sample may be carry-over from other donors' samples. The CDR3 runs from the conserved cysteine through the conserved F or W. Each record gives: J gene, D gene, V gene, clone size, CDR3 DNA, CDR3 protein. The D gene is left open where the match is weak. Size values are once, few and many counts, or a class for expanded clones, and some rows have none.

J gene: TRBJ2-7; D gene: -; V gene: TRBV27; clone size: few; CDR3 DNA: TGTGCCAGCAAACGCGAAGAGGGATCCTACGAGCAGTACTTC; CDR3 protein: CASKREEGSYEQYF
J gene: TRBJ2-5; D gene: -; V gene: TRBV19; clone size: -; CDR3 DNA: TGTGCCAGTAGTAATGTGGCCCAAGAGACCCAGTACTTC; CDR3 protein: CASSNVAQETQYF
J gene: TRBJ1-3; D gene: TRBD1; V gene: TRBV12-3/TRBV12-4; clone size: few; CDR3 DNA: TGTGCCCAAGCGCGAGGGACAGGGATCTGGAACACCATATATTTT; CDR3 protein: CAQARGTGIWNTIYF
J gene: TRBJ1-1; D gene: -; V gene: TRBV12-3/TRBV12-4; clone size: many; CDR3 DNA: TGTGCCAGCTGTCAACAGATGAACACTGAAGCTTTCTTT; CDR3 protein: CASCQQMNTEAFF
J gene: TRBJ1-2; D gene: -; V gene: TRBV6-1; clone size: many; CDR3 DNA: TGTGCCAGCAGTGAAGCTATCTCCGGGACGACTCAAATATATGGCTACACCTTC; CDR3 protein: CASSEAISGTTQIYGYTF
J gene: TRBJ2-1; D gene: -; V gene: TRBV7-6; clone size: -; CDR3 DNA: TGTGCCAGCAGTCAGTTAGCGAAAGGGAGTGAGCAGTTCTTC; CDR3 protein: CASSQLAKGSEQFF
J gene: TRBJ1-5; D gene: TRBD1; V gene: TRBV4-3; clone size: -; CDR3 DNA: TGCGCCAGCAGCCAAGGGACAGGGGTTAATCAGCCCCAGCATTTT; CDR3 protein: CASSQGTGVNQPQHF
J gene: TRBJ1-3; D gene: -; V gene: TRBV6-1; clone size: -; CDR3 DNA: TGTGCCAGCACCACCTCGGGAGGCCGGCCTGGAAACACCATATATTTT; CDR3 protein: CASTTSGGRPGNTIYF
J gene: TRBJ1-5; D gene: -; V gene: TRBV6-1; clone size: -; CDR3 DNA: TGTGCCAGCAGTCACGGGGGGGGTAATCAGCCCCAGCATTTT; CDR3 protein: CASSHGGGNQPQHF
J gene: TRBJ1-2; D gene: -; V gene: TRBV7-2; clone size: many; CDR3 DNA: TGTGCCAGCAGCTTAGGAGGACCGACTAACTATGGCTACACCTTC; CDR3 protein: CASSLGGPTNYGYTF
J gene: TRBJ2-1; D gene: -; V gene: TRBV7-9; clone size: -; CDR3 DNA: TGTGCCAGCAGCGGCCCCCTCAATGAGCAGTTCTTC; CDR3 protein: CASSGPLNEQFF
J gene: TRBJ2-1; D gene: TRBD1; V gene: TRBV24-1; clone size: few; CDR3 DNA: TGTGCCACCAGTGATTTTGTGGACAGGGGATACAATGAGCAGTTCTTC; CDR3 protein: CATSDFVDRGYNEQFF
J gene: TRBJ1-2; D gene: TRBD1; V gene: TRBV19; clone size: -; CDR3 DNA: TGTGCCAGTAGAAGGACAGGCATCTATGGCTACACCTTC; CDR3 protein: CASRRTGIYGYTF
J gene: TRBJ1-2; D gene: -; V gene: TRBV19; clone size: few; CDR3 DNA: TGTGCCAGTCAAAGTTCTACGGGACCTAACTATGGCTACACCTTC; CDR3 protein: CASQSSTGPNYGYTF
J gene: TRBJ1-5; D gene: TRBD1; V gene: TRBV4-3; clone size: -; CDR3 DNA: TGCGCCAGCAGCCCCCGGGACAGGGACGATCAGCCCCAGCATTTT; CDR3 protein: CASSPRDRDDQPQHF
J gene: TRBJ2-5; D gene: TRBD2; V gene: TRBV12-3/TRBV12-4; clone size: -; CDR3 DNA: TGTGCCAGCAGTTCGGGACTAGCGGGAGCGAGGGAGACCCAGTACTTC; CDR3 protein: CASSSGLAGARETQYF
J gene: TRBJ2-3; D gene: -; V gene: TRBV5-4; clone size: -; CDR3 DNA: TGTGCCAGCAGCCTTAAGGCAGCGGGAGATACGCAGTATTTT; CDR3 protein: CASSLKAAGDTQYF
J gene: TRBJ1-1; D gene: -; V gene: TRBV27; clone size: -; CDR3 DNA: TGTGCCAGCAGTTCCCCCCCGGGAGGCACTGAAGCTTTCTTT; CDR3 protein: CASSSPPGGTEAFF